Below are 7 T cell receptor beta chains sequenced from a single sample in a study of memory CD4+ T cells and cytomegalovirus serostatus. The sort gate was single viable CD3+CD4+CD8-CD45RO+ cells for memory CD4+ T cells. Measured with immunoSEQ multiplex PCR; TCRdb has only the in-frame clones, and not every one. The repertoire holds about 60,000 clones, with around 80% as singletons. Sequencing input: memory CD4+ T cells from blood. These receptors were collected from an adult in good health and CMV-seronegative. Some clones in this sample may be carry-over from other donors' samples.

The J gene is TRBJ2-3, the V gene TRBV2; TRBD2 might be the D (5 bases). Germline V gene sequence: CDR1 SNHLY, CDR2 FYNNEI. This CDR3 spans 13 amino acids. Trimming removed 3 bases from V and 7 bases from J, with 11 bases in between. For the CDR3, the DNA is TGTGCCAGCAGTGAGAGGACTGATAATACGCAGTATTTT. Translation gives CASSERTDNTQYF.

Of note for this clone: Other DNA sequences in this specimen translate into the identical CDR3. The V call is TRBV6-5, the J call TRBJ2-7; weak D call: TRBD1 (5 bases). Deletions cut 0 bases from V and 3 bases from J, with 12 bases between. The CDR3 loop spans 15 amino acids. Germline values: CDR1 MNHEY, CDR2 SVGAGI. The DNA for the CDR3 is TGTGCCAGCAGTTACTCGGCAGGGCCCTACTACGAGCAGTACTTC. Protein sequence: CASSYSAGPYYEQYF.

This sequence joins TRBV18 and TRBJ1-1; 7 bases are shared with TRBD1. V was pared by 8 bases and J by 0 bases, with 3 bases of the junction left unmatched. Germline V gene lookup returns CDR1 KGHSH and CDR2 LQKENI. The CDR3 contains 13 residues. CDR3 loop: CASQGQVNTEAFF. The CDR3 DNA reads as TGTGCCAGCCAAGGACAGGTGAACACTGAAGCTTTCTTT.

The chain employs TRBV6-5 and TRBJ1-1; unclear D gene. V was pared by 2 bases and J by 4 bases, with 8 bases between. CDR3 length: 13 residues. The germline V gene has CDR1 MNHEY and CDR2 SVGAGI. The CDR3 DNA reads as TGTGCCAGCAGTTACATGTCTGTCACTGAAGCTTTCTTT. Its translation is CASSYMSVTEAFF.

With respect to this clone: A read error may account for a junction end that differs from germline. V usage is TRBV5-1 and J usage is TRBJ2-1; D gene uncertain. Germline V lookup: CDR1 SGHRS, CDR2 YFSETQ. CDR3 length equals 12 residues. The CDR3 DNA follows: TGCGCCAGCAACTTGAATGGGAATGAGCAGTTCTTC. Amino acid sequence: CASNLNGNEQFF.

Notes on this clone: The same CDR3 is also encoded by other DNA sequences in this sample. The genes are TRBV7-9 and TRBJ1-5, with D possibly matching TRBD1 (5 bases). Germline V gene data show CDR1 as SEHNR and CDR2 as FQNEAQ (reference sequence). This CDR3 spans 14 amino acids. Trimming shortened V by 1 base and J by 7 bases, and 11 bases separated the two germline ends. The CDR3 nucleotides are TGTGCCAGCAGCTTAGGGCAGGGCGGCCAGCCCCAGCATTTT. Translated: CASSLGQGGQPQHF.

The chain recombines TRBV18 with TRBJ1-2; a possible D gene is TRBD1 (6 bases). Looked up from germline, CDR1 is KGHSH and CDR2 is LQKENI. The germline V and J ends were trimmed by 3 bases and 6 bases, with 14 bases remaining between them. This CDR3 comprises 14 residues. The DNA for the CDR3 is TGTGCCAGCTCACCGGTAGCAGGGGAGGATGGCTACACCTTC. It specifies CASSPVAGEDGYTF.